Below, 23 T cell receptor beta chains from the same sample are listed, as sequenced in a study of CD8 T cells in acute hepatitis C reinfection. Time point noted: naive CD8 control sorted from an acute-time-point sample. Sequencing used immunoSEQ multiplex PCR; TCRdb keeps in-frame clones, though not all of them. The sample lists fewer than 40,000 clones, 80% to 90% seen once, with over 9.5% in the top ten. Input material: naive CD8+ T cells from PBMCs. These receptors were taken from a woman younger than 35 who spontaneously cleared hepatitis C infection.

A single count supports this clone. The chain employs TRBV5-6 and TRBJ1-3; a weak D match, TRBD1 (6 bases). The CDR3 is 15 residues long. Per the germline V gene, CDR1 is SGHDT and CDR2 is YYEEEE. Trimming took off 4 bases at V and 4 bases at J, with 15 bases between the two ends. The CDR3 is CASSPPGAAGNTIYF. The DNA for the CDR3 is TGTGCCAGCAGCCCACCAGGGGCAGCCGGAAACACCATATATTTT.

The J gene is TRBJ1-4, the V gene TRBV6-5; D is ambiguous. V was pared by 7 bases and J by 8 bases, with 14 bases between. The CDR3 consists of 13 residues. Germline CDR1 is MNHEY and CDR2 is SVGAGI. DNA of the CDR3: TGTGCCAGCAAGGGCGATGGATGGGAAAAACTGTTTTTT. Amino acid sequence: CASKGDGWEKLFF.

The J gene is TRBJ2-7, the V gene TRBV4-1; 7 bases align to TRBD1. The length of the CDR3 is 15 residues. Germline CDR1 reads MGHRA; CDR2 reads YSYEKL. The junction had 4 bases not matched to a gene; V was cut back by 0 bases and J by 2 bases. The CDR3 nucleotides read TGCGCCAGCAGCCAAGAGTGGACAGGCGCCTACGAGCAGTACTTC. Protein product: CASSQEWTGAYEQYF.

J is TRBJ1-5 and V is TRBV11-1; D not certain. V shed 5 bases and J shed 4 bases, with 9 bases lying between them. Germline values: CDR1 SGHAT, CDR2 FQDESV (reference sequence). The CDR3 runs 13 residues. The DNA for the CDR3 is TGTGCCAGCAGCCCCGGGTGGAATCAGCCCCAGCATTTT. Encoded protein: CASSPGWNQPQHF.

The chain couples TRBV2 to TRBJ2-3; 7 bases align to TRBD2. The CDR3 totals 16 residues. Germline V CDR1 and CDR2: SNHLY, FYNNEI. With V trimmed by 2 bases and J by 4 bases, 9 bases remained unmatched. CDR3 protein: CASSESGEGTPDTQYF. The CDR3 nucleotides are TGTGCCAGCAGTGAAAGTGGGGAGGGAACGCCAGATACGCAGTATTTT. The complete variable domain, with remaining parts taken from reference TRBV2 and TRBJ2-3, reads EPEVTQTPSHQVTQMGQEVILRCVPISNHLYFYWYRQILGQKVEFLVSFYNNEISEKSEIFDDQFSVERPDGSNFTLKIRSTKLEDSAMYFCASSESGEGTPDTQYFGPGTRLTVL.

This chain connects TRBV6-5 to TRBJ2-1; 8 nucleotides agree with TRBD2. This CDR3 spans 14 amino acids. The germline CDR1 and CDR2 sequences are MNHEY and SVGAGI. Unmatched junction bases numbered 4, after V lost 0 bases and J lost 9 bases. CDR3 region: CASSYSGAGVEQFF. The DNA for the CDR3 is TGTGCCAGCAGTTACTCGGGAGCGGGAGTTGAGCAGTTCTTC.

The rearrangement links TRBV4-2 to TRBJ2-7; D is possibly TRBD1 (6 bases). This CDR3 has 15 residues. Trimming shortened V by 2 bases and J by 4 bases, and 15 bases separated the two germline ends. Looked up from germline, CDR1 is LGHNA and CDR2 is YNFKEQ. CDR3 in amino acids: CASSQSVGGNYEQYF. Written as DNA, the CDR3 is TGTGCCAGCAGCCAATCTGTAGGGGGAAATTACGAGCAGTACTTC.

V is TRBV7-9 and J is TRBJ2-1; TRBD2 matches 12 bases. Germline values: CDR1 SEHNR, CDR2 FQNEAQ (reference sequence). Germline trimming cut 5 bases from V and 9 bases from J; bases unmatched to any gene: 8. The CDR3 spans 15 residues. The CDR3 loop reads CASSEGLAGFLEQFF. The CDR3 DNA reads as TGTGCCAGCAGCGAAGGACTAGCGGGATTTCTTGAGCAGTTCTTC.

The chain uses TRBV5-1 and TRBJ2-7; D not certain. Trimming pared 2 bases from V and 3 bases from J, leaving 9 bases between. The CDR3 totals 13 residues. Germline V gives CDR1 SGHRS, CDR2 YFSETQ. CDR3 sequence reads: CASSFGFNYEQYF. The DNA of the CDR3 is TGCGCCAGCAGCTTCGGCTTTAACTACGAGCAGTACTTC.

The chain recombines TRBV7-2 with TRBJ1-3; 10 bases are shared with TRBD1. Germline V gene lookup returns CDR1 SGHTA and CDR2 FQGNSA. The trim removed 5 bases at V and 0 bases at J, leaving 4 bases unmatched. The CDR3 totals 16 residues. Here the CDR3 DNA reads TGTGCCAGCAGCCGGGGACAGGGGTACTCTGGAAACACCATATATTTT. Its translation is CASSRGQGYSGNTIYF.

V gene TRBV7-8 combines with J gene TRBJ2-1; D uncertain. The CDR3 contains 11 residues. V lost 5 bases, J lost 7 bases, and 6 bases lay in between. CDR1 and CDR2 from the germline V gene are SGHVS and FQNEAQ. CDR3 coding DNA: TGTGCCAGCAGCCGCGGAAATGAGCAGTTCTTC. Protein: CASSRGNEQFF.

V gene TRBV4-1 combines with J gene TRBJ2-3, with 11 nucleotides matching TRBD2. The CDR3 contains 17 residues. V gave up 3 bases and J gave up 4 bases; unmatched junction bases: 9. Germline values: CDR1 MGHRA, CDR2 YSYEKL. CDR3 nucleotides: TGCGCCAGCAGCCACTCCAATAGCGGGAGGGCCGCAGATACGCAGTATTTT. It yields the protein CASSHSNSGRAADTQYF.

The chain carries TRBV15 and TRBJ1-1, with TRBD1 identical over 9 bases. After removal of 3 bases from V and 6 bases from J, the junction contained 14 bases not matched to a gene. This CDR3 is 17 amino acids long. Looked up from germline, CDR1 is LNHNV and CDR2 is YYDKDF (reference sequence). The CDR3 here is CATSSGAGTGWRPEAFF. The CDR3 region has the DNA TGTGCCACCAGCAGCGGGGCCGGGACAGGGTGGAGGCCTGAAGCTTTCTTT.

V and J are TRBV7-9 and TRBJ2-3; 9 bases are shared with TRBD2. The ends lost 1 base at V and 5 bases at J; junction bases unmatched: 4. This CDR3 contains 15 residues. Germline CDR1 and CDR2: SEHNR and FQNEAQ (reference sequence). CDR3 DNA sequence: TGTGCCAGCAGCTTAGATAGCGGGAGTGGAGATACGCAGTATTTT. Its protein product is CASSLDSGSGDTQYF. Filled out from reference TRBV7-9 and TRBJ2-3, the complete variable domain reads DTGVSQNPRHKITKRGQNVTFRCDPISEHNRLYWYRQTLGQGPEFLTYFQNEAQLEKSRLLSDRFSAERPKGSFSTLEIQRTEQGDSAMYLCASSLDSGSGDTQYFGPGTRLTVL.

This clone was seen more than once but under ten times. V gene TRBV27 combines with J gene TRBJ1-2; 9 positions agree with TRBD1. V lost 4 bases, J lost 7 bases, and 4 bases stayed unmatched. Germline CDR1 is MNHEY and CDR2 is SMNVEV (reference sequence). The CDR3 length is 13 residues. The CDR3, as DNA: TGTGCCAGCAGTTCGGGGACAGGGAGTGGCTACACCTTC. Translated, it gives CASSSGTGSGYTF.

In nucleotides, the CDR3 is TGTGCCAGCAGCTTAACGGGGACCCAGTACTTC. As protein: CASSLTGTQYF. The chain employs TRBV11-2 and TRBJ2-5; D not certain. Trimming removed 2 bases at V and 7 bases at J, with 5 bases between. CDR1 is SGHAT, CDR2 FQNNGV, per germline. The CDR3 length is 11 residues. Based on the CDR3 plus reference TRBV11-2 and TRBJ2-5, the full variable domain is EAGVAQSPRYKIIEKRQSVAFWCNPISGHATLYWYQQILGQGPKLLIQFQNNGVVDDSQLPKDRFSAERLKGVDSTLKIQPAKLEDSAVYLCASSLTGTQYFGPGTRLLVL.

This clone was counted a single time. This chain connects TRBV27 to TRBJ2-3; tentatively, D is TRBD1 (6 bases). This CDR3 comprises 11 residues. Germline CDR1 MNHEY, CDR2 SMNVEV (reference sequence). In DNA form, the CDR3 reads TGTGGCACGATAAGCAGGGGCCATAAGTATTTT. The encoded protein is CGTISRGHKYF.

The CDR3 region has the DNA TGTGCCACCAGCAGAGTGGGACAGGGTGAACTGTTTTTT. Its protein is CATSRVGQGELFF. The rearrangement links TRBV15 to TRBJ1-4, with 9 bases fitting TRBD1. Germline assignment: CDR1 LNHNV and CDR2 YYDKDF (reference sequence). The CDR3 extends over 13 amino acids. Losses at the gene ends were 1 base for V and 12 bases for J; bases not matched to a gene: 3.

The chain employs TRBV5-6 and TRBJ2-7; the match to TRBD1 covers 8 bases. The CDR3 consists of 15 residues. CDR1 and CDR2 from the germline V gene are SGHDT and YYEEEE. V shed 4 bases and J 2 bases; nucleotides not matched to a gene: 8. The CDR3 nucleotides read TGTGCCAGCAGCACCGGACAGGGATTGACCTACGAGCAGTACTTC. Amino acid sequence: CASSTGQGLTYEQYF.

V is TRBV27 and J is TRBJ1-3; a possible D gene is TRBD1 (5 bases). Trimming stripped 5 bases from V and 2 bases from J, with 13 bases between. The CDR3 contains 15 residues. Germline V CDR1 and CDR2: MNHEY, SMNVEV (reference sequence). This chain's CDR3 is CASSPSQGTGNTIYF. CDR3 in DNA: TGTGCCAGCAGTCCCTCCCAGGGAACTGGAAACACCATATATTTT.

The rearrangement joins TRBV11-2 to TRBJ2-7; the D is unclear. The germline V and J ends were trimmed by 3 bases and 3 bases, with 15 bases remaining between them. Germline V gives CDR1 SGHAT, CDR2 FQNNGV. This CDR3 spans 15 amino acids. CDR3 residues: CASSFGRDMNYEQYF. For the CDR3, the DNA is TGTGCCAGCAGCTTTGGCAGAGATATGAACTACGAGCAGTACTTC.

J is TRBJ1-1 and V is TRBV29-1, with no clear D. In germline, CDR1 is SQVTM, CDR2 ANQGSEA. The V end lost 4 bases, the J end lost 0 bases, and 12 bases lay between the germline ends. The CDR3 length is 14 residues. The CDR3 nucleotides are TGCAGCGTTGTAACCGTTGAGATGAACACTGAAGCTTTCTTT. Its translation: CSVVTVEMNTEAFF. The variable domain in full, with the rest retrieved from reference TRBV29-1 and TRBJ1-1, is SAVISQKPSRDICQRGTSLTIQCQVDSQVTMMFWYRQQPGQSLTLIATANQGSEATYESGFVIDKFPISRPNLTFSTLTVSNMSPEDSSIYLCSVVTVEMNTEAFFGQGTRLTVV.

The rearrangement uses TRBV5-6 and TRBJ1-5, with unresolved D. Per the germline V gene, CDR1 is SGHDT and CDR2 is YYEEEE. V gave up 3 bases and J gave up 1 base, with 14 bases separating them. The CDR3 runs 16 residues. For the CDR3, the DNA is TGTGCCAGCAGCTCGGAGATGGGTGGAAGCAATCAGCCCCAGCATTTT. Protein product: CASSSEMGGSNQPQHF.